This T cell receptor beta chain is from a study of T cells in Graves' hyperthyroidism and ophthalmopathy. Uncontrolled infection, other autoimmune disease, pregnancy or lactation excluded patients. RNA transcripts yielded amplified TCR beta CDR3 regions. The HTBI primer set served for first-round RT-PCR of the TCR CDR3. In TCRdb, the multiplex PCR reads were re-called with MiXCR into one record per CDR3 protein. Seen here are about 340,000 distinct CDR3 sequences, around 20% observed once, and the top ten hold about 50%. Findings and limits, study-wide: A model of 13 V-J pairs discriminated ophthalmopathy from stable hyperthyroidism.

This CDR3 has 15 residues. Germline-derived CDR1 and CDR2 are SEHNR and FQNEAQ (reference sequence). The V end was cut by 6 bases, the J end by 4 bases, with 13 bases between. To note about this clonotype: Its antigen is not identified.

The rearrangement links TRBV7-9 to TRBJ2-6, with D perhaps assigned TRBD1 or TRBD2 (5 bases each). The sequence derives from a woman aged 50 to 60 with Graves' hyperthyroidism. Sequenced material: blood. The CDR3 bases are TGTGCCAGCAGTGGGGGTGTAGGCGGGGCCAACGTCCTGACTTTC. As protein: CASSGGVGGANVLTF.